A single sample is the source of the 18 T cell receptor beta chains below, sequenced in a study of blood T cell repertoires in COVID-19. Generated by immunoSEQ multiplex PCR, the TCRdb table keeps only in-frame clones and is missing some. This repertoire shows over 200,000 clones, 80% to 85% found once; its top ten account for 5.1%. Sequenced sample: peripheral blood. These receptors all stem from a human donor in a cohort sampled during active COVID-19.

This CDR3 reads CASSYWTTGANVLTF. CDR3 bases: TGTGCCAGCAGTTACTGGACAACTGGGGCCAACGTCCTGACTTTC. This sequence joins TRBV6-5 and TRBJ2-6; tentative D call: TRBD1 (5 bases). Germline V gene lookup returns CDR1 MNHEY and CDR2 SVGAGI. V was trimmed by 1 base and J by 2 bases, leaving 6 bases between them. CDR3 length: 15 residues.

This chain links TRBV3-1 (or the pseudogene TRBV3-2) with TRBJ2-5; D ambiguous. The germline CDR1 and CDR2 sequences are LGHDT and YNNKEL (reference sequence). The CDR3 consists of 12 residues. V lost 4 bases to trimming and J lost 8 bases, with 11 bases between them. CDR3: CASSRPLGTQYF. DNA of the CDR3: TGTGCCAGCAGCCGCCCGCTAGGTACCCAGTACTTC.

This clone showed up just a few times. The chain combines TRBV27 with TRBJ1-2, with 11 bases fitting TRBD1. The CDR3 totals 14 residues. J lost 3 bases, V lost 7 bases, and 4 bases had no gene match. Germline values: CDR1 MNHEY, CDR2 SMNVEV (reference sequence). The CDR3 DNA follows: TGTGCCAGCACCAGGACAGGGGGCGACTATGGCTACACCTTC. Translating gives CASTRTGGDYGYTF.

This clone was seen more than once but under ten times. The identical CDR3 is also encoded by other nucleotide sequences in the sample. The chain is built from TRBV6-5 and TRBJ1-1, with unresolved D. Trimming took 0 bases from V and 1 from J, leaving 6 bases between them. Looked up from germline, CDR1 is MNHEY and CDR2 is SVGAGI. The CDR3 has 14 amino acids. As DNA, the CDR3 is TGTGCCAGCAGTTACTCTGTCAGGAACACTGAAGCTTTCTTT. It translates to CASSYSVRNTEAFF.

The chain employs TRBV2 and TRBJ2-1, with TRBD2 identical over 7 bases. The CDR3 extends over 15 amino acids. Trimming took 5 bases from V and 4 from J; bases not matched to a gene: 8. Germline V CDR1 and CDR2: SNHLY, FYNNEI. The CDR3 DNA is TGTGCCAGCAGTCGTCTGACTAGCAGTTACAATGAGCAGTTCTTC. Protein product: CASSRLTSSYNEQFF. Full variable domain (rest looked up from reference TRBV2 and TRBJ2-1): EPEVTQTPSHQVTQMGQEVILRCVPISNHLYFYWYRQILGQKVEFLVSFYNNEISEKSEIFDDQFSVERPDGSNFTLKIRSTKLEDSAMYFCASSRLTSSYNEQFFGPGTRLTVL.

The V call is TRBV5-6, the J call TRBJ2-7; tentatively, D is TRBD2 (6 bases). This CDR3 is 16 amino acids long. Germline CDR1 reads SGHDT; CDR2 reads YYEEEE. V lost 1 base to trimming and J lost 4 bases, with 18 bases between them. The DNA of the CDR3 is TGTGCCAGCAGCTTGACGGGCGGGGACGGCCCATACGAGCAGTACTTC. It codes for CASSLTGGDGPYEQYF. Based on the CDR3 plus reference TRBV5-6 and TRBJ2-7, the full variable domain is DAGVTQSPTHLIKTRGQQVTLRCSPKSGHDTVSWYQQALGQGPQFIFQYYEEEERQRGNFPDRFSGHQFPNYSSELNVNALLLGDSALYLCASSLTGGDGPYEQYFGPGTRLTVT.

The chain uses TRBV5-1 and TRBJ2-7, with 9 bases that match TRBD1. The trim removed 1 base at V and 4 bases at J, leaving 12 bases unmatched. CDR3 length: 17 residues. Germline lookup yields CDR1 SGHRS and CDR2 YFSETQ. The CDR3 reads CASSLYSGTGSLYEQYF. The CDR3 DNA reads TGCGCCAGCAGCTTGTACTCCGGGACAGGGAGTTTATACGAGCAGTACTTC.

V and J are TRBV4-3 and TRBJ2-2; maybe TRBD1 (5 bases). The CDR3 spans 17 residues. V was shortened by 1 base and J by 7 bases, with 19 bases between the two germline ends. Germline CDR1 is LGHNA and CDR2 is YSLEER. The CDR3, as DNA: TGCGCCAGCAGCCAAGTGACCTTAGACAGTCAGTACGGGGAGCTGTTTTTT. Its translation is CASSQVTLDSQYGELFF.

The V call is TRBV7-9, the J call TRBJ1-1; 7 bases map to TRBD1. CDR1 and CDR2 from the germline V gene are SEHNR and FQNEAQ (reference sequence). This CDR3 contains 15 residues. J was trimmed by 0 bases and V by 5 bases; bases with no gene match: 6. DNA for the CDR3: TGTGCCAGCAGCCGCACAGGGGCCATGAACACTGAAGCTTTCTTT. Translation gives CASSRTGAMNTEAFF.

Notes on this clone: The sample contains more than one DNA sequence encoding this CDR3. This chain links TRBV5-4 with TRBJ2-7; 9 bases agree with TRBD2. CDR1 and CDR2 from the germline V gene are SGHNT and YYREEE (reference sequence). The CDR3 has 14 amino acids. Trimming at V came to 4 bases and at J to 4 bases, leaving 6 bases not matched to a gene. CDR3 bases: TGTGCCAGCAGCCTTAGCGGGAGCGGGTACGAGCAGTACTTC. Translated, it gives CASSLSGSGYEQYF.

The V gene is TRBV4-1, the J gene TRBJ2-1; no definite D call. V was cut by 0 bases and J by 8 bases, with 8 bases left in between. Germline V gives CDR1 MGHRA, CDR2 YSYEKL. The CDR3 loop spans 13 amino acids. The CDR3, as DNA: TGCGCCAGCAGCCAAGAGCCCGGGTATGAGCAGTTCTTC. As protein: CASSQEPGYEQFF.

CDR3 sequence: CAWSLGQGISGPSEQYF. Here the CDR3 DNA reads TGTGCCTGGAGCTTGGGACAGGGAATTAGCGGGCCCTCCGAGCAGTACTTC. The rearrangement uses TRBV30 and TRBJ2-7; 9 bases are shared with TRBD1. Germline CDR1 is GTSNPN and CDR2 is SVGIG (reference sequence). The CDR3 consists of 17 residues. The V gene end was trimmed by 3 bases and the J gene end by 6 bases; junction bases not matched to a gene: 18.

The DNA of the CDR3 is TGTGCCAGCAGCCCAGAGGGACTTACCGAAGCTTTCTTT. Protein: CASSPEGLTEAFF. This sequence joins TRBV7-9 and TRBJ1-1; D is perhaps TRBD1 (5 bases). The CDR3 consists of 13 residues. In germline, CDR1 is SEHNR, CDR2 FQNEAQ (reference sequence). V lost 5 bases, J lost 8 bases, and 15 bases lay in between.

In this sample, this clone turned up a few times. The gene calls are TRBV5-1 and TRBJ1-1; D possibly corresponds to TRBD1 (5 bases). The germline V gene encodes CDR1 SGHRS and CDR2 YFSETQ. V lost 0 bases to trimming and J lost 1 base, with 10 bases between them. This CDR3 spans 15 amino acids. CDR3 amino acids: CASSLALGGNTEAFF. The CDR3, as DNA: TGCGCCAGCAGCTTGGCCTTGGGGGGGAACACTGAAGCTTTCTTT.

The V gene is TRBV3-1 (or the pseudogene TRBV3-2), the J gene TRBJ2-4, with a tentative D call TRBD1 (5 bases). This CDR3 spans 17 amino acids. The germline gives CDR1 LGHDT, CDR2 YNNKEL (reference sequence). Trimming removed 4 bases at V and 3 bases at J, with 19 bases between. The CDR3 here is CASSLNSGLGGKNIQYF. The CDR3 nucleotides read TGTGCCAGCAGCCTCAATTCAGGGTTGGGTGGCAAAAACATTCAGTACTTC.

The chain uses TRBV4-1 and TRBJ2-7, with TRBD1 matching 7 bases. CDR1 and CDR2 from the germline V gene are MGHRA and YSYEKL. V shed 1 base and J 0 bases; nucleotides not matched to a gene: 6. The CDR3 spans 16 residues. The DNA for the CDR3 is TGCGCCAGCAGCCAAGTTTTTGGACAGGCCTCCTACGAGCAGTACTTC. Amino acids: CASSQVFGQASYEQYF.

This clone has a handful of counts. The rearrangement links TRBV3-1 (or the pseudogene TRBV3-2) to TRBJ2-4; 10 bases map to TRBD2. There are 20 residues in the CDR3. J gave up 0 bases and V 2 bases, and 13 bases lay outside the gene matches. The germline V gene encodes CDR1 LGHDT and CDR2 YNNKEL (reference sequence). CDR3 sequence: CASSQPGLARTNLAKNIQYF. The CDR3 DNA sequence: TGTGCCAGCAGCCAACCGGGACTAGCGCGAACCAATCTAGCCAAAAACATTCAGTACTTC.

This sequence joins TRBV2 and TRBJ2-3; TRBD2 matches at 7 bases. The CDR3 contains 15 residues. V was pared by 4 bases and J by 5 bases, with 9 bases of the junction left unmatched. CDR1 and CDR2 from the germline V gene are SNHLY and FYNNEI. Here the CDR3 reads CASSVEGRALDTQYF. DNA for the CDR3: TGTGCCAGCAGTGTGGAAGGGAGGGCCCTAGATACGCAGTATTTT.